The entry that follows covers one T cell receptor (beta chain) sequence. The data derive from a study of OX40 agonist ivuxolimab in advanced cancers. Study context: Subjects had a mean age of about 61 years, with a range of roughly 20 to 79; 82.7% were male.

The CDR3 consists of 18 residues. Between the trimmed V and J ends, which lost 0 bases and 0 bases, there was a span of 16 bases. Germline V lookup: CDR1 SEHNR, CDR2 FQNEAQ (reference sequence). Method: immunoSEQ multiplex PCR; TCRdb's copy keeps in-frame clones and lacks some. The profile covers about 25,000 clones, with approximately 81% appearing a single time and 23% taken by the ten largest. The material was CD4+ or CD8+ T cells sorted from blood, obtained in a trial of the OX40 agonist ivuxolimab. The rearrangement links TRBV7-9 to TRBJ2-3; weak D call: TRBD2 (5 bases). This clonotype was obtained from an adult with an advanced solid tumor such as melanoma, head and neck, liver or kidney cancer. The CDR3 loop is CASSLAPPEGPSTDTQYF. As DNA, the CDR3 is TGTGCCAGCAGCTTAGCGCCCCCCGAGGGCCCTAGCACAGATACGCAGTATTTT.